Following are 29 T cell receptor beta chains from one sample sequenced in a study of blood T cell repertoires in COVID-19. The data were produced by immunoSEQ multiplex PCR, yet TCRdb's version contains in-frame clones alone and is incomplete. The sample consists of under 200,000 clones, about 91% of them appearing once. Material: PBMCs or T cells enriched from blood (not recorded which). These receptors came from a woman aged 18-29 years who had recovered from COVID-19.

The rearrangement uses TRBV2 and TRBJ2-1; 13 bases are shared with TRBD2. Trimming removed 6 bases from V and 5 bases from J; junction bases left unmatched: 4. This CDR3 has 15 residues. Germline assignment: CDR1 SNHLY and CDR2 FYNNEI. CDR3 loop: CASRGLAGAHNEQFF. DNA of the CDR3: TGTGCCAGCAGAGGACTAGCGGGAGCCCACAATGAGCAGTTCTTC.

The J gene is TRBJ2-7, the V gene TRBV4-3; TRBD2 is a possible D gene (5 bases). The germline gives CDR1 LGHNA, CDR2 YSLEER. With 2 bases removed from V and 0 bases from J, the gap between germline ends came to 11 bases. The CDR3 totals 15 residues. The CDR3 region is CASSQFYRDSYEQYF. CDR3 DNA sequence: TGCGCCAGCAGCCAATTTTACCGGGACTCCTACGAGCAGTACTTC.

V and J are TRBV11-2 and TRBJ2-7; 8 bases are shared with TRBD1. The CDR3 is made up of 15 amino acids. The germline CDR1 and CDR2 sequences are SGHAT and FQNNGV. V was clipped by 2 bases and J by 7 bases; unmatched bases: 10. The CDR3 reads CASSLRTGGGWEQYF. The CDR3 DNA reads as TGTGCCAGCAGCTTACGCACAGGGGGAGGTTGGGAGCAGTACTTC. Drawing the rest from reference TRBV11-2 and TRBJ2-7, the complete variable domain is EAGVAQSPRYKIIEKRQSVAFWCNPISGHATLYWYQQILGQGPKLLIQFQNNGVVDDSQLPKDRFSAERLKGVDSTLKIQPAKLEDSAVYLCASSLRTGGGWEQYFGPGTRLTVT.

The J gene is TRBJ2-5, the V gene TRBV7-6; TRBD2 might be the D (6 bases). The length of the CDR3 is 15 residues. The V gene's germline CDR1 is SGHVS and CDR2 FNYEAQ. Deletions cut 5 bases from V and 5 bases from J, with 18 bases between. The CDR3: CASSLTVTSWETQYF. CDR3 DNA sequence: TGTGCCAGCAGCCTTACCGTCACTAGCTGGGAGACCCAGTACTTC.

The chain has TRBV7-3 and TRBJ1-1; D may be TRBD1 (5 bases). This CDR3 is 15 amino acids long. The germline V gene has CDR1 SGHTA and CDR2 FQGTGA. V was clipped by 5 bases and J by 1 base, with 14 bases between them. The CDR3 is CASSEDSRPNTEAFF. The CDR3 DNA reads as TGTGCCAGCAGCGAAGACAGCCGGCCGAACACTGAAGCTTTCTTT.

The chain is built from TRBV2 and TRBJ2-7, with 7 bases fitting TRBD2. This CDR3 has 12 amino acids. J was trimmed by 5 bases and V by 6 bases; bases with no gene match: 4. Germline CDR1 SNHLY, CDR2 FYNNEI. CDR3 nucleotides: TGTGCCAGCAGCAGACTAGCTGACGAGCAGTACTTC. Translated: CASSRLADEQYF.

J is TRBJ2-7 and V is TRBV9; D is unresolved. Trimming stripped 1 base from V and 7 bases from J, with 9 bases between. This CDR3 is built from 12 residues. Germline values: CDR1 SGDLS, CDR2 YYNGEE. CDR3: CASSVRPREQYF. The CDR3 nucleotides read TGTGCCAGCAGCGTACGCCCTCGGGAGCAGTACTTC.

V is TRBV6-5 and J is TRBJ2-1; 11 nucleotides agree with TRBD1. CDR3 length: 16 amino acids. Germline V gene lookup returns CDR1 MNHEY and CDR2 SVGAGI. V trimming: 0 bases; J trimming: 2 bases; junction bases outside the gene matches: 0. CDR3 sequence (DNA): TGTGCCAGCAGTTACTCGGACAGGGGGCCCTACAATGAGCAGTTCTTC. Translated, it gives CASSYSDRGPYNEQFF.

This clone was found once. The genes are TRBV2 and TRBJ2-2; maybe TRBD2 (6 bases). CDR1 and CDR2 from the germline V gene are SNHLY and FYNNEI. CDR3 length: 17 amino acids. Trimming removed 9 bases from V and 0 bases from J, with 20 bases in between. The CDR3 nucleotides are TGTGCCAGGGAAGGGGCGAAGCCGGGAGCGAACACCGGGGAGCTGTTTTTT. Protein product: CAREGAKPGANTGELFF. The full variable domain, with the rest looked up from reference TRBV2 and TRBJ2-2, is EPEVTQTPSHQVTQMGQEVILRCVPISNHLYFYWYRQILGQKVEFLVSFYNNEISEKSEIFDDQFSVERPDGSNFTLKIRSTKLEDSAMYFCAREGAKPGANTGELFFGEGSRLTVL.

The V call is TRBV7-2, the J call TRBJ2-7, with 8 bases aligning to TRBD2. Germline loops: CDR1 SGHTA, CDR2 FQGNSA. The junction had 16 bases not matched to a gene; V was cut back by 6 bases and J by 0 bases. The CDR3 contains 18 residues. The chain's CDR3 is CASSLRPLSGSASYEQYF. The CDR3 DNA reads as TGTGCCAGCAGTCTCCGTCCTCTAAGCGGGAGTGCCTCCTACGAGCAGTACTTC.

V is TRBV15 and J is TRBJ2-7; D possibly corresponds to TRBD2 (6 bases). The CDR3 extends over 13 amino acids. Trimming took 0 bases from V and 4 from J, leaving 7 bases between them. In germline, CDR1 is LNHNV, CDR2 YYDKDF (reference sequence). Here the CDR3 DNA reads TGTGCCACCAGCAGAGAGAGCGGGTACGAGCAGTACTTC. It specifies CATSRESGYEQYF.

This chain connects TRBV4-2 to TRBJ2-1; 7 bases map to TRBD2. CDR1 is LGHNA and CDR2 is YNFKEQ in the germline V gene. J lost 7 bases, V lost 0 bases, and 15 bases had no gene match. There are 18 residues in the CDR3. The CDR3 DNA sequence: TGTGCCAGCAGCCAAGAGGTATTGGCGGTAGCGGGTAAAAATGAGCAGTTCTTC. Encoded protein: CASSQEVLAVAGKNEQFF.

In DNA form, the CDR3 reads TGCAGCGGAGCGACAGACTATGGCTACACCTTC. Translation gives CSGATDYGYTF. The rearrangement links TRBV29-1 to TRBJ1-2, with D possibly TRBD1 on 5 matching bases. V was trimmed by 7 bases and J by 3 bases, leaving 9 bases between them. CDR3 size: 11 residues. Germline values: CDR1 SQVTM, CDR2 ANQGSEA.

V usage is TRBV11-2 and J usage is TRBJ2-1; D is possibly TRBD1 (6 bases). From germline, CDR1 is SGHAT and CDR2 FQNNGV. The V end was cut by 2 bases, the J end by 0 bases, with 11 bases between. The CDR3 covers 16 residues. Here the CDR3 reads CASSLIEGVSYNEQFF. CDR3 in DNA: TGTGCCAGCAGCTTAATCGAGGGGGTCTCCTACAATGAGCAGTTCTTC. Full variable domain (remainder filled in from reference TRBV11-2 and TRBJ2-1): EAGVAQSPRYKIIEKRQSVAFWCNPISGHATLYWYQQILGQGPKLLIQFQNNGVVDDSQLPKDRFSAERLKGVDSTLKIQPAKLEDSAVYLCASSLIEGVSYNEQFFGPGTRLTVL.

The chain has TRBV18 and TRBJ2-1, with 13 bases fitting TRBD2. The CDR3 has 16 amino acids. Trimming took 3 bases from V and 4 from J; bases not matched to a gene: 3. The germline CDR1 and CDR2 sequences are KGHSH and LQKENI. The CDR3 is CASSPTSGRFYNEQFF. CDR3 in DNA: TGTGCCAGCTCACCGACTAGCGGGAGGTTTTACAATGAGCAGTTCTTC.

For the CDR3, the DNA is TGCGCCAGCAGCCGCTGGACAGGCTCGAACACTGAAGCTTTCTTT. Protein: CASSRWTGSNTEAFF. The rearrangement links TRBV4-3 to TRBJ1-1; 7 bases agree with TRBD1. Germline V gene lookup returns CDR1 LGHNA and CDR2 YSLEER. CDR3 size: 15 residues. The ends lost 4 bases at V and 1 base at J; junction bases unmatched: 6.

This clone appeared once. The genes are TRBV5-8 and TRBJ2-7; 7 bases line up with TRBD2. The CDR3 is made up of 16 amino acids. In germline, CDR1 is SGHTS, CDR2 YDEGEE. The junction had 8 bases not matched to a gene; V was cut back by 0 bases and J by 2 bases. CDR3 nucleotide sequence: TGTGCCAGCAGCTTGGATAGGCGGGCGGGGGCCTACGAGCAGTACTTC. Its translation is CASSLDRRAGAYEQYF.

The chain uses TRBV7-2 and TRBJ1-1, with a weak D call TRBD1 (6 bases). Germline values: CDR1 SGHTA, CDR2 FQGNSA. Between the trimmed V and J ends, which lost 5 bases and 2 bases, there was a span of 12 bases. The CDR3 length is 14 residues. The CDR3 here is CASSVRRGNTEAFF. As DNA, the CDR3 is TGTGCCAGCAGCGTCCGCAGGGGCAACACTGAAGCTTTCTTT. Full variable domain (remainder filled in from reference TRBV7-2 and TRBJ1-1): GAGVSQSPSNKVTEKGKDVELRCDPISGHTALYWYRQSLGQGLEFLIYFQGNSAPDKSGLPSDRFSAERTGGSVSTLTIQRTQQEDSAVYLCASSVRRGNTEAFFGQGTRLTVV.

This clone appeared a few times. V and J are TRBV5-1 and TRBJ1-2; weak D call: TRBD1 (5 bases). The CDR3 spans 14 residues. The germline gives CDR1 SGHRS, CDR2 YFSETQ. V was trimmed by 1 base and J by 4 bases, leaving 11 bases between them. As DNA, the CDR3 is TGCGCCAGCAGCTTGCAGGGTGAGAGCTATGGCTACACCTTC. Amino acid sequence: CASSLQGESYGYTF.

The gene calls are TRBV9 and TRBJ1-1, with a possible D match to TRBD1 (5 bases). The V gene's germline CDR1 is SGDLS and CDR2 YYNGEE. This CDR3 spans 16 amino acids. The germline V and J ends were trimmed by 2 bases and 7 bases, with 21 bases remaining between them. In DNA form, the CDR3 reads TGTGCCAGCAGCGTGGGACCGCGGGGATCGGATAGTGAAGCTTTCTTT. It encodes CASSVGPRGSDSEAFF. Combining the CDR3 with reference TRBV9 and TRBJ1-1 gives the whole variable domain DSGVTQTPKHLITATGQRVTLRCSPRSGDLSVYWYQQSLDQGLQFLIQYYNGEERAKGNILERFSAQQFPDLHSELNLSSLELGDSALYFCASSVGPRGSDSEAFFGQGTRLTVV.

V is TRBV18 and J is TRBJ2-7; 7 bases line up with TRBD1. The ends lost 2 bases at V and 0 bases at J; junction bases unmatched: 4. Germline assignment: CDR1 KGHSH and CDR2 LQKENI. The CDR3 contains 15 residues. CDR3 sequence: CASSPGQASSYEQYF. The CDR3 DNA sequence: TGTGCCAGCTCACCAGGACAGGCGAGCTCCTACGAGCAGTACTTC.

This chain connects TRBV2 to TRBJ1-4, with D maybe TRBD2 (5 bases). The J call is in doubt because the DNA end fits TRBJ2-2 better. This CDR3 contains 13 residues. The germline gives CDR1 SNHLY, CDR2 FYNNEI. In nucleotides, the CDR3 is TGTGCCAGCTCTACAAGTGAGGAGGAGGAGCTGTTTTTT. This codes for CASSTSEEEELFF.

This chain links TRBV27 with TRBJ2-3; D is perhaps TRBD2 (6 bases). This CDR3 contains 13 residues. V gave up 4 bases and J gave up 3 bases, with 8 bases separating them. Looked up from germline, CDR1 is MNHEY and CDR2 is SMNVEV (reference sequence). The CDR3 region has the DNA TGTGCCAGCAGTTCGACTAGTACAGATACGCAGTATTTT. Its translation: CASSSTSTDTQYF.

The genes are TRBV5-6 and TRBJ2-2, with TRBD1 matching over 9 bases. With V trimmed by 0 bases and J by 13 bases, 13 bases remained unmatched. Germline V gene sequence: CDR1 SGHDT, CDR2 YYEEEE. The CDR3 runs 16 residues. CDR3 sequence reads: CASSLVRDRARSRLFF. In nucleotides, the CDR3 is TGTGCCAGCAGCTTGGTAAGGGACAGGGCGCGGTCACGGCTGTTTTTT.

This chain joins TRBV27 and TRBJ2-3; possibly TRBD2 for D (5 bases). The CDR3 contains 15 residues. Germline CDR1 MNHEY, CDR2 SMNVEV (reference sequence). V was clipped by 3 bases and J by 0 bases, with 10 bases between them. The CDR3 DNA reads as TGTGCCAGCAGTTTGTCGCGGGTTAGCACAGATACGCAGTATTTT. Amino acids: CASSLSRVSTDTQYF.

This rearrangement joins TRBV27 to TRBJ1-5, with a tentative D call TRBD1 (6 bases). This CDR3 is 14 amino acids long. Trimming removed 8 bases at V and 0 bases at J, with 11 bases between. Looked up from germline, CDR1 is MNHEY and CDR2 is SMNVEV (reference sequence). CDR3 nucleotide sequence: TGTGCCAGCTCGGACAGTAATAGCAATCAGCCCCAGCATTTT. Translated, it gives CASSDSNSNQPQHF.

The gene calls are TRBV7-9 and TRBJ1-1; perhaps TRBD1 as D (5 bases). This CDR3 region has 14 residues. The germline gives CDR1 SEHNR, CDR2 FQNEAQ (reference sequence). V was shortened by 5 bases and J by 5 bases, with 15 bases between the two germline ends. The CDR3 loop is CASSLGGKRTEAFF. As DNA, the CDR3 is TGTGCCAGCAGCCTGGGGGGGAAAAGGACTGAAGCTTTCTTT. The whole variable domain, filled in from reference TRBV7-9 and TRBJ1-1, reads DTGVSQNPRHKITKRGQNVTFRCDPISEHNRLYWYRQTLGQGPEFLTYFQNEAQLEKSRLLSDRFSAERPKGSFSTLEIQRTEQGDSAMYLCASSLGGKRTEAFFGQGTRLTVV.

The chain joins TRBV28 to TRBJ2-3, with D tentatively TRBD2 (6 bases). Germline V gives CDR1 MDHEN, CDR2 SYDVKM. V shed 6 bases and J shed 2 bases, with 18 bases lying between them. CDR3 length: 16 residues. The CDR3 here is CASSTGLGGATDTQYF. The CDR3 DNA follows: TGTGCCAGCAGCACCGGTCTTGGCGGGGCCACAGATACGCAGTATTTT.

To note about this clone: At the DNA level, this CDR3 is encoded by other sequences in the same sample as well. This chain uses TRBV6-1 with TRBJ2-7, with D possibly TRBD2 on 6 matching bases. The CDR3 covers 15 residues. V gave up 1 base and J gave up 3 bases, with 13 bases separating them. Per the germline V gene, CDR1 is MNHNS and CDR2 is SASEGT. DNA of the CDR3: TGTGCCAGCAGTGAAGAGGGAGGAACCCGCTACGAGCAGTACTTC. This gives the protein CASSEEGGTRYEQYF.